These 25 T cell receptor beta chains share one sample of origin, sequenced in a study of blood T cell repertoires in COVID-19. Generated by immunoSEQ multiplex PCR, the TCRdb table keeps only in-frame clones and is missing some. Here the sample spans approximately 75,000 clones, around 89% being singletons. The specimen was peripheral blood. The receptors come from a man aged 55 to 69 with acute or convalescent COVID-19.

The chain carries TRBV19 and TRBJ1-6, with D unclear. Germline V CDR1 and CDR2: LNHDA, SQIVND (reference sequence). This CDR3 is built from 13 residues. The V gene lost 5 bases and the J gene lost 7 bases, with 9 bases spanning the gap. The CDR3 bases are TGTGCCAGTAGTTCTCTACAGAATTCACCCCTCCACTTT. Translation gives CASSSLQNSPLHF.

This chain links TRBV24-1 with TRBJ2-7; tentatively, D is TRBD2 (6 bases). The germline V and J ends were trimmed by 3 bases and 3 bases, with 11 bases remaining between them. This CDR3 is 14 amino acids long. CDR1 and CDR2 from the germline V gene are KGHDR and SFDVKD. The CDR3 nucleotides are TGTGCCACCAGTGATCGGCAGGGAGGCTACGAGCAGTACTTC. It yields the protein CATSDRQGGYEQYF.

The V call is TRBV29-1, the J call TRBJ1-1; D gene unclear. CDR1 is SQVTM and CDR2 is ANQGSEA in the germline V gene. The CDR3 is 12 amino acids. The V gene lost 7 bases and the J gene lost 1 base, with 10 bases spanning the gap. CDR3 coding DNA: TGCAGCGCCGCCGCCGGGAACACTGAAGCTTTCTTT. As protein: CSAAAGNTEAFF. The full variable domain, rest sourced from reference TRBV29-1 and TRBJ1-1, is SAVISQKPSRDICQRGTSLTIQCQVDSQVTMMFWYRQQPGQSLTLIATANQGSEATYESGFVIDKFPISRPNLTFSTLTVSNMSPEDSSIYLCSAAAGNTEAFFGQGTRLTVV.

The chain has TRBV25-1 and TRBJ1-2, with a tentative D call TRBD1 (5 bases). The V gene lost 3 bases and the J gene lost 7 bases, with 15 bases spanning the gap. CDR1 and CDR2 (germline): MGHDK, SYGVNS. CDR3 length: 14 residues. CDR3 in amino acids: CASSDRVETGGYTF. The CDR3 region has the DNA TGTGCCAGCAGTGACAGGGTGGAAACCGGTGGCTACACCTTC.

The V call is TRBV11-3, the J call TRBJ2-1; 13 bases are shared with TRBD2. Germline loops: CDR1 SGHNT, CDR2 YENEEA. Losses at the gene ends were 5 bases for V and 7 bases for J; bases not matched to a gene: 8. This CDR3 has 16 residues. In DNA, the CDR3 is TGTGCCAGCAGCACTAGGACTAGCGGGAGTGGTAATGAGCAGTTCTTC. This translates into CASSTRTSGSGNEQFF.

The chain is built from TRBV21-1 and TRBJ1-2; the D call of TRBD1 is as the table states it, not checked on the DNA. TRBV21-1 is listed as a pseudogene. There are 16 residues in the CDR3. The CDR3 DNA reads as TGTGCCAGCAGCAAAGTCCTTGACAGGGATCTCTTTGGCTACACCTTC. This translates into CASSKVLDRDLFGYTF.

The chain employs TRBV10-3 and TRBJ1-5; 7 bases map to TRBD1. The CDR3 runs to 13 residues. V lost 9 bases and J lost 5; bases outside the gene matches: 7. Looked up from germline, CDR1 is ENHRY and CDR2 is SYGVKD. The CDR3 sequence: CAMATGSDQPQHF. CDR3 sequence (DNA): TGTGCCATGGCGACAGGGTCCGATCAGCCCCAGCATTTT.

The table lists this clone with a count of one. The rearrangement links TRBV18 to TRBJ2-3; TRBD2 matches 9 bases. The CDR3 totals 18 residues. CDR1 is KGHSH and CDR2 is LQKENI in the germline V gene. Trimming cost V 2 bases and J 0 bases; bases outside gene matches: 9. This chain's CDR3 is CASSPSRAGGLSTDTQYF. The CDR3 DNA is TGTGCCAGCTCACCAAGTCGAGCGGGGGGTCTAAGCACAGATACGCAGTATTTT.

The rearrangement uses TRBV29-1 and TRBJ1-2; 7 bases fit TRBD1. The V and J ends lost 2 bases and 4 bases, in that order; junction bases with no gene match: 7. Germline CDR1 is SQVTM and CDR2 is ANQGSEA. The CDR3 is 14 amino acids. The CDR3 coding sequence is TGCAGCGTTGAAACACAGGGGTTTTCCTATGGCTACACCTTC. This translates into CSVETQGFSYGYTF.

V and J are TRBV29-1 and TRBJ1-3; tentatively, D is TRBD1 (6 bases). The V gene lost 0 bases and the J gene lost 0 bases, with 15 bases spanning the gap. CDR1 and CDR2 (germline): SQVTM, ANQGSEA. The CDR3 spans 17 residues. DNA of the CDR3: TGCAGCGTTGAAGATCTGGGACACCCGAGCTCTGGAAACACCATATATTTT. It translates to CSVEDLGHPSSGNTIYF.

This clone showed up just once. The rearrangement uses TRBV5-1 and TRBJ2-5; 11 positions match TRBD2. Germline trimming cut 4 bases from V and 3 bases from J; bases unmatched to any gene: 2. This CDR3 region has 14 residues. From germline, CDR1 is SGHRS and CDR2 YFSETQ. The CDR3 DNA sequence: TGCGCCAGCAGCCCGGGACTAGCGGAAGAGACCCAGTACTTC. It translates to CASSPGLAEETQYF. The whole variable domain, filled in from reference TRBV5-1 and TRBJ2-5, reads KAGVTQTPRYLIKTRGQQVTLSCSPISGHRSVSWYQQTPGQGLQFLFEYFSETQRNKGNFPGRFSGRQFSNSRSEMNVSTLELGDSALYLCASSPGLAEETQYFGPGTRLLVL.

The CDR3 loop is CASRARGVDEQYF. CDR3 coding DNA: TGTGCCAGTCGGGCCCGGGGGGTTGACGAGCAGTACTTC. The chain joins TRBV19 to TRBJ2-7, with 7 nucleotides matching TRBD2. V shed 8 bases, J shed 5 bases, and the junction held 9 bases outside the gene matches. The germline V gene encodes CDR1 LNHDA and CDR2 SQIVND (reference sequence). CDR3 length: 13 amino acids.

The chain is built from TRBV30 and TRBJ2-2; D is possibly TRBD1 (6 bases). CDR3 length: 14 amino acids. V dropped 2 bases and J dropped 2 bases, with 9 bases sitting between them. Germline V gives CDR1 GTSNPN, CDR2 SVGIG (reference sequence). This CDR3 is CAWSTGSNTGELFF. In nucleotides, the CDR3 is TGTGCCTGGAGTACAGGGAGTAACACCGGGGAGCTGTTTTTT.

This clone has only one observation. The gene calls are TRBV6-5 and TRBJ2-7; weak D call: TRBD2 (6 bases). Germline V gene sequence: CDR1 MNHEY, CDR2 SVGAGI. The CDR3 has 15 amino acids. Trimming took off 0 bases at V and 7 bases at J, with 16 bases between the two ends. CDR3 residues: CASSYSRGMGGEQYF. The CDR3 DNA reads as TGTGCCAGCAGTTACTCCCGGGGGATGGGGGGTGAGCAGTACTTC.

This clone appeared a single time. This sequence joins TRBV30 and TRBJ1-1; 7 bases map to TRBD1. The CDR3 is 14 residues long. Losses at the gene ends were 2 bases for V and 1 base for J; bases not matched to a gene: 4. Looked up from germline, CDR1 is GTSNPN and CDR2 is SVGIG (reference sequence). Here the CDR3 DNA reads TGTGCCTGGAGTACACAGGGGAGGAACACTGAAGCTTTCTTT. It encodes CAWSTQGRNTEAFF.

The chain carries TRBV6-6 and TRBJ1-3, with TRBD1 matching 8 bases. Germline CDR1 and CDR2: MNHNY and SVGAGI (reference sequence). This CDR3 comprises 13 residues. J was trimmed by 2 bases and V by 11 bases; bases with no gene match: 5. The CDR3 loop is CAGQGAAGNTIYF. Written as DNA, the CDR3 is TGTGCCGGCCAGGGGGCGGCTGGAAACACCATATATTTT.

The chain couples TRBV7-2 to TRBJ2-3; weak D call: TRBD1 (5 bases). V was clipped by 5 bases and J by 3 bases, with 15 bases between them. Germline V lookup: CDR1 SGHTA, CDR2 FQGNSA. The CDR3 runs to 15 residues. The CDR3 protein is CASSPSFRETDTQYF. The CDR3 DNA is TGTGCCAGCAGCCCCAGTTTCAGGGAAACAGATACGCAGTATTTT. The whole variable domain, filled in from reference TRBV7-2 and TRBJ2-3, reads GAGVSQSPSNKVTEKGKDVELRCDPISGHTALYWYRQSLGQGLEFLIYFQGNSAPDKSGLPSDRFSAERTGGSVSTLTIQRTQQEDSAVYLCASSPSFRETDTQYFGPGTRLTVL.

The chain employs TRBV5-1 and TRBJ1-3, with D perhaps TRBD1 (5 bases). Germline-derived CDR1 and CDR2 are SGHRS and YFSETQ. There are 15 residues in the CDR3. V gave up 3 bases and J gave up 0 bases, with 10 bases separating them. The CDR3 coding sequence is TGCGCCAGCAGCTCCGACAGAGGCTCTGGAAACACCATATATTTT. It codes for CASSSDRGSGNTIYF.

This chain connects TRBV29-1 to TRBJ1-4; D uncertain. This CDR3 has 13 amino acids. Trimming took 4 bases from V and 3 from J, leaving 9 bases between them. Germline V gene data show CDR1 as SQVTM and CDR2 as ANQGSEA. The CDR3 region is CSVVETANEKLFF. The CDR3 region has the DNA TGCAGCGTTGTTGAAACAGCTAATGAAAAACTGTTTTTT.

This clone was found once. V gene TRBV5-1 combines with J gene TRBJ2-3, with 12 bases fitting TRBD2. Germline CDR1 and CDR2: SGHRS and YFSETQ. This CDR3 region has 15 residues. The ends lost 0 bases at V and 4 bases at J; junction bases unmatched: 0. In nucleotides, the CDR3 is TGCGCCAGCAGCTTGGCTAGCGGGGGGGCAGATACGCAGTATTTT. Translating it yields CASSLASGGADTQYF.

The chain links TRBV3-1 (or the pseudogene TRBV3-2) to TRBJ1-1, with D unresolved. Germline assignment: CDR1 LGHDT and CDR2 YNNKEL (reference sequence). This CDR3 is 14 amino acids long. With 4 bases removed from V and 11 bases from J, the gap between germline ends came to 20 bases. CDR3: CASSPTFRLTSAFF. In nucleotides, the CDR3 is TGTGCCAGCAGCCCTACCTTCAGGCTTACGTCTGCTTTCTTT.

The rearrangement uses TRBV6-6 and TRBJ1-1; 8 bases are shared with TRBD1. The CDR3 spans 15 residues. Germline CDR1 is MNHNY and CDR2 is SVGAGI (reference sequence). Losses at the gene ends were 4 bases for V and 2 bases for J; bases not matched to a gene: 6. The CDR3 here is CASSLTRGLNTEAFF. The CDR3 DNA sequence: TGTGCCAGCAGTTTAACCAGGGGGCTTAACACTGAAGCTTTCTTT.

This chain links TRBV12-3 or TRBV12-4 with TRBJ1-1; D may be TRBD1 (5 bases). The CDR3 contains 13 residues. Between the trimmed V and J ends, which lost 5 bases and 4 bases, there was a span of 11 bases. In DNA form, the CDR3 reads TGTGCCAGCAGTCGGAGGGACGGCACTGAAGCTTTCTTT. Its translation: CASSRRDGTEAFF.

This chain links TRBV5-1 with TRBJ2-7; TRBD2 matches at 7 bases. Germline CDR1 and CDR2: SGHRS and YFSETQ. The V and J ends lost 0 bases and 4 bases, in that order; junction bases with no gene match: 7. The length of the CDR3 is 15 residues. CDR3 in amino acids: CASSLVAGVRYEQYF. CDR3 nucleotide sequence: TGCGCCAGCAGCTTGGTGGCGGGGGTGAGGTACGAGCAGTACTTC.

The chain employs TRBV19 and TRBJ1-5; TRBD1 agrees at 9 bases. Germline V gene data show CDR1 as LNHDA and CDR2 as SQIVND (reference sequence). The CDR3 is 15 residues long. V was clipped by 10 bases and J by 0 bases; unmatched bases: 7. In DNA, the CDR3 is TGTGCCACCGGGGACAGGGCAAATAGCAATCAGCCCCAGCATTTT. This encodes CATGDRANSNQPQHF.